Listed here is a single T cell receptor beta chain. The record originates from a study of blood T cell repertoires in COVID-19. Study at large: Samples representing acute and convalescent COVID-19 were sourced from the United States, Italy and Spain. From T cells, B-cell-depleted T cells, or PBMCs came the material, which was cDNA or gDNA.

Original methodology: Nucleated cell number was recorded as an estimate derived from reference gene primer amplification. Measured with immunoSEQ multiplex PCR; TCRdb has only the in-frame clones, and not every one. The V and J calls and clone size are taken from that table; D and trimming were inferred from the DNA. Among roughly 260,000 clones listed, about 89% were seen once. The CDR3 spans 16 residues. Germline V lookup: CDR1 GTSNPN, CDR2 SVGIG (reference sequence). The junction had 8 bases not matched to a gene; V was cut back by 0 bases and J by 2 bases. The gene calls are TRBV30 and TRBJ2-7; 9 nucleotides agree with TRBD2. Material for sequencing was peripheral blood. The source is a man aged 35-49 years who had recovered from COVID-19. CDR3: CAWSVRTTSGPYEQYF. The DNA for the CDR3 is TGTGCCTGGAGTGTACGTACGACTAGCGGACCCTACGAGCAGTACTTC.